A single sample is the source of the 4 T cell receptor beta chains below, sequenced in a study of blood T cell repertoires in COVID-19. Produced via immunoSEQ multiplex PCR; TCRdb's table is partial and in-frame only. The sample has some 62,000 clones; approximately 79% are singletons. Sequenced input: peripheral blood. These receptors all stem from a woman aged 80 or over with active or convalescent COVID-19.

The genes are TRBV6-5 and TRBJ2-1; D might be TRBD2 (6 bases). This CDR3 is 13 amino acids long. Deletions cut 6 bases from V and 4 bases from J, with 10 bases between. Germline CDR1 reads MNHEY; CDR2 reads SVGAGI. DNA of the CDR3: TGTGCCAGCAGCCAAAGCGGGTACAATGAGCAGTTCTTC. This sequence encodes CASSQSGYNEQFF.

V and J are TRBV10-3 and TRBJ1-5; 7 bases line up with TRBD1. After removal of 3 bases from V and 7 bases from J, the junction contained 3 bases not matched to a gene. The CDR3 loop spans 13 amino acids. Germline values: CDR1 ENHRY, CDR2 SYGVKD. The DNA for the CDR3 is TGTGCCATCAGTGAACAGGGGTCCCAGCCCCAGCATTTT. Its translation is CAISEQGSQPQHF.

This rearrangement joins TRBV19 to TRBJ1-5; 10 nucleotides align to TRBD1. Unmatched junction bases numbered 5, after V lost 6 bases and J lost 0 bases. From germline, CDR1 is LNHDA and CDR2 SQIVND (reference sequence). The length of the CDR3 is 16 residues. The CDR3 spells CASRRTGGSSNQPQHF. CDR3 DNA: TGTGCCAGTAGGAGGACAGGGGGGTCTAGCAATCAGCCCCAGCATTTT.

The table lists this clone with a count of one. Written as DNA, the CDR3 is TGTGCCAGTGCGCCGACAGGACAGCCTGGGTACGAGCAGTACTTC. Translating gives CASAPTGQPGYEQYF. This sequence joins TRBV19 and TRBJ2-7; tentative D call: TRBD1 (6 bases). V gave up 8 bases and J gave up 4 bases, with 21 bases separating them. This CDR3 contains 15 residues. The germline CDR1 and CDR2 sequences are LNHDA and SQIVND (reference sequence).